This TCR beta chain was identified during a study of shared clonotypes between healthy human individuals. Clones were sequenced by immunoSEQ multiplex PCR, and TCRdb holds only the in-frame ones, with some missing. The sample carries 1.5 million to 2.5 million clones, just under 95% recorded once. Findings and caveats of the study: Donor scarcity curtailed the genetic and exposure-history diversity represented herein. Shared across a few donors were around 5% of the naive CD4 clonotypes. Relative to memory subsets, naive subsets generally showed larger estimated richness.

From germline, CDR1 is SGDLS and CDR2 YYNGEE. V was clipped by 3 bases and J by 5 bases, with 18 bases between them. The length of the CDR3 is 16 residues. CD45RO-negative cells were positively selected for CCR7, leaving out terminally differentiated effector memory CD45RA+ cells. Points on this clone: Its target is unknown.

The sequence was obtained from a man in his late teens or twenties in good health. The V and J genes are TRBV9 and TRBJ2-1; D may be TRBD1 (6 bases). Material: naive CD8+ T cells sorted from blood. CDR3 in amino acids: CASSGNIKTGNNEQFF. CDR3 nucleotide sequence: TGTGCCAGCAGCGGGAATATTAAGACAGGAAACAATGAGCAGTTCTTC.